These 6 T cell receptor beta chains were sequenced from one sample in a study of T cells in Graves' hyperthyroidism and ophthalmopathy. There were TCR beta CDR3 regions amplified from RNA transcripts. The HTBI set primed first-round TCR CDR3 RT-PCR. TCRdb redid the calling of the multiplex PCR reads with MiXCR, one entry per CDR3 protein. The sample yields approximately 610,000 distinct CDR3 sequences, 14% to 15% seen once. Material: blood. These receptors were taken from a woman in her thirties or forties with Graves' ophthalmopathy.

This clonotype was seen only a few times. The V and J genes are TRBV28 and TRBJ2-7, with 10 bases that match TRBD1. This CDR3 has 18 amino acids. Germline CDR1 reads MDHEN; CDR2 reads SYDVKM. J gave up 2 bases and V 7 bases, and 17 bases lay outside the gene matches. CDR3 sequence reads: CASTLSPGTGEAAYEQYF. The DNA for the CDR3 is TGTGCCAGCACCCTTAGCCCCGGGACAGGGGAGGCGGCCTACGAGCAGTACTTC.

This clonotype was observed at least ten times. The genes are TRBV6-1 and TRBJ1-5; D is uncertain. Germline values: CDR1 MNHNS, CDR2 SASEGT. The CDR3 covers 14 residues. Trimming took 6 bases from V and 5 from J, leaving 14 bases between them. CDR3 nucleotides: TGTGCCAGCAGCCCGACCAGATTTGATCAGCCCCAGCATTTT. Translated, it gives CASSPTRFDQPQHF.

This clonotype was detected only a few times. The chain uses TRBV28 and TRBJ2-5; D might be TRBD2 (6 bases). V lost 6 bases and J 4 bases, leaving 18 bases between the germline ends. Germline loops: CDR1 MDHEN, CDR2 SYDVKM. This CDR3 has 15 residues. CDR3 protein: CASSPTGGEGETQYF. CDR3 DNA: TGTGCCAGCAGCCCCACGGGCGGGGAAGGAGAGACCCAGTACTTC. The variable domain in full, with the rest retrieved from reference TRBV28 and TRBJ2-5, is DVKVTQSSRYLVKRTGEKVFLECVQDMDHENMFWYRQDPGLGLRLIYFSYDVKMKEKGDIPEGYSVSREKKERFSLILESASTNQTSMYLCASSPTGGEGETQYFGPGTRLLVL.

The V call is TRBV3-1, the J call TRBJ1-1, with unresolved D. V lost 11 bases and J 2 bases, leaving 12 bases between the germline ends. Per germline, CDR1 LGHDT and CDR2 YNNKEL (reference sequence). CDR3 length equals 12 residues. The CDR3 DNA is TGTGCCGGAAGAGTGGGTAACACTGAAGCTTTCTTT. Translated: CAGRVGNTEAFF.

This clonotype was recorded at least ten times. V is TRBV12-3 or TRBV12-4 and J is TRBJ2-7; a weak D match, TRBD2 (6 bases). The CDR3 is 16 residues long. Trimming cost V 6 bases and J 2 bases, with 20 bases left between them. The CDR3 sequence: CASSRRGGTGAYEQYF. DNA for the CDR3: TGTGCCAGCAGCCGCCGCGGTGGGACTGGTGCCTACGAGCAGTACTTC.

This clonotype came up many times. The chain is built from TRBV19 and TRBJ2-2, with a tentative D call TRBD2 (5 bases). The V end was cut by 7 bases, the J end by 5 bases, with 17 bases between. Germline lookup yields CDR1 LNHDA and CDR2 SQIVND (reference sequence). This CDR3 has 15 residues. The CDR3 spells CASTGDVIETGELFF. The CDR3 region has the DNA TGTGCCAGTACCGGGGATGTAATTGAAACCGGGGAGCTGTTTTTT.